One sample yielded the 3 T cell receptor beta chains listed below, sequenced in a study of blood T cell repertoires in COVID-19. TCRdb keeps only in-frame clones here, not all; method: immunoSEQ multiplex PCR. The sample records about 170,000 clones, around four fifths being singletons. The sequenced sample consisted of PBMCs or T cells enriched from blood (not recorded which). These TCRs come from a woman aged 50 to 60 who had recovered from COVID-19.

The chain is built from TRBV14 and TRBJ2-7; 9 nucleotides match TRBD1. V lost 7 bases and J lost 3; bases outside the gene matches: 7. This CDR3 is 14 amino acids long. Germline loops: CDR1 SGHDN, CDR2 FVKESK. CDR3 DNA: TGTGCCAGCAACTCCGGGACAGGGAGCTACGAGCAGTACGTC. The encoded protein is CASNSGTGSYEQYV.

This rearrangement joins TRBV15 to TRBJ2-1; TRBD2 matches at 8 bases. The CDR3 totals 14 residues. Germline CDR1 LNHNV, CDR2 YYDKDF (reference sequence). V lost 0 bases to trimming and J lost 12 bases; unmatched junction nucleotides: 7. The CDR3: CATSRDTSGLGQFF. The CDR3 nucleotides are TGTGCCACCAGCAGAGATACTAGCGGCTTGGGGCAGTTCTTC.

This chain joins TRBV3-1 (or the pseudogene TRBV3-2) and TRBJ1-3, with 7 bases aligning to TRBD1. Germline V gives CDR1 LGHDT, CDR2 YNNKEL (reference sequence). J gave up 0 bases and V 1 base, and 15 bases lay outside the gene matches. The CDR3 is made up of 20 amino acids. The CDR3 nucleotides read TGTGCCAGCAGCCAAGCTCCCCCGTCCGTCGACAGGGTCTCTGGAAACACCATATATTTT. This sequence encodes CASSQAPPSVDRVSGNTIYF.